These T cell receptor beta chains were read from a single sample in a study of T cell repertoires in cytomegalovirus infection. In TCRdb, the reads were re-called with MiXCR into one record per CDR3 protein. This sample has hundreds of thousands of distinct CDR3 sequences, with about 30% found just once. These receptors have no identified antigens. The material sequenced was cultured PBMCs, taken from culture after CMV antigen stimulation. The receptors come from a human donor in good health (CMV status not recorded). Some clones in this sample may be carry-over from other donors' samples. Each CDR3 is given with its conserved first and last residue. Each record gives: J gene, clone size, D gene, V gene, CDR3 DNA, CDR3 protein. D genes are given only for firm matches. Size is stated for part of the rows, as once, few or many counts, or as a class when the clone is expanded.

TRBJ1-1 NA NA TRBV2 TGTGCCAGCAGTACTCCGTCTCTTTCGAACACTGAAGCTTTCTTT CASSTPSLSNTEAFF
TRBJ1-5 few NA TRBV6-5 TGTGCCAGCAGTTACTCGAGAGGGGGAGACCAGCCCCAGCATTTT CASSYSRGGDQPQHF
TRBJ2-1 NA TRBD2 TRBV6-5 TGTGCCAGCACCGGCACTAGCGGGAGCGGATGGTACAATGAGCAGTTCTTC CASTGTSGSGWYNEQFF
TRBJ2-1 NA NA TRBV11-2 TGTGCCAGCAGCTTTCCCGGGTTGGCCAGGAATGAGCAGTTCTTC CASSFPGLARNEQFF
TRBJ1-1 NA NA TRBV7-6 TGTGCCAGCAGCCGCCTTCTTGACACTGAAGCTTTCTTT CASSRLLDTEAFF
TRBJ2-7 NA NA TRBV6-1 TGTGCCAGCAGTGGGCAGGGCATCTACGAGCGGTACTTC CASSGQGIYERYF
TRBJ2-1 NA NA TRBV20-1 TGCAGTGCCCCGACCCCCTGGACTCCGTACAATGAGCAGTTCTTC CSAPTPWTPYNEQFF
TRBJ1-4 NA TRBD1 TRBV4-3 TGCGCCAGCAGCCAAGGGGCAGGGGGGAGTGAAAAACTGTTTTTT CASSQGAGGSEKLFF
TRBJ2-1 NA NA TRBV20-1 TGCAGTGCTCCCCGACAGGGAGGGACCTTCAATGAGCAGTTCTTC CSAPRQGGTFNEQFF
TRBJ1-1 NA NA TRBV6-1 TGTGCCAGCAGTGGCGGGGTACTCAGAGGGACTGTAACTGAAGCTTTCTTT CASSGGVLRGTVTEAFF
TRBJ1-2 NA NA TRBV7-2 TGTGCCTGCAGCTTAGTTGCCCAGGGCGGCTACACCTTC CACSLVAQGGYTF
TRBJ2-5 few NA TRBV7-2 TGTGCCAGCAGCTTAGGGGCAGCCGGGCGGGAGACCCAGTACTTC CASSLGAAGRETQYF
TRBJ1-1 NA NA TRBV3-1 TGTGCCAGCAGCCAAGGGGGCTCCACTGAAGCTTTCTTT CASSQGGSTEAFF
TRBJ2-6 NA NA TRBV20-1 TGCAGTGCTCCGGAGGGGGGAGTAACTGGGGCCAACGTCCTGACTTTC CSAPEGGVTGANVLTF
TRBJ1-1 once NA TRBV2 TGTGCCAGCAACCCACCGGGACACTCATCTGAAGCTTTCTTT CASNPPGHSSEAFF
TRBJ2-1 few TRBD2 TRBV27 TGTGCCAGCAGTAACCCTAGCGGGGGGGCCAATGAGCAGTTCTTC CASSNPSGGANEQFF
TRBJ1-2 few NA TRBV7-9 TGTGCCAGCAGCTTAGGGTCGGGACCCACCTATGGCTACACCTTC CASSLGSGPTYGYTF
TRBJ1-2 few NA TRBV4-1 TGCGCCAGCAGCCAAGTTCCGGGCTATGGCTACACCTTC CASSQVPGYGYTF
TRBJ2-5 many NA TRBV7-2 TGTGCCAGCAGCTTAGATCCCCACCGTCAAGAGACCCAGTACTTC CASSLDPHRQETQYF
TRBJ2-7 NA TRBD1 TRBV6-6 TGTGCCACCCAACGCCCAGGGGGCGGGGAGCAGTACTTC CATQRPGGGEQYF
TRBJ2-5 NA NA TRBV20-1 TGCAGTGCTAGAGATATGGGCCGACAAGAGACCCAGTACTTC CSARDMGRQETQYF
TRBJ1-5 few NA TRBV11-3 TGTGCCAGGACCGGGGGGGTCGATCAGCCCCAGCATTTT CARTGGVDQPQHF
TRBJ2-5 NA NA TRBV7-6 TGTGCCAGCAGCTTAGCGCGACAGAAATTGTACTTC CASSLARQKLYF
TRBJ1-1 few NA TRBV29-1 TGCAGCGTTGAAAATGTGGGGACTGAAGCTTTCTTT CSVENVGTEAFF
TRBJ2-7 few TRBD1 TRBV6-8 TGTGCCAGCAACAGGGGACAGAACTACGAGCAGTACTTC CASNRGQNYEQYF
TRBJ2-1 few NA TRBV7-2 TGTGCCAGCAGCCCCGACCTTCGCTCCTACAATGAGCAGTTCTTC CASSPDLRSYNEQFF
TRBJ2-7 few TRBD2 TRBV3-1 TGTGCCAGCAGCCAAGAAAGTCTAGCGGGAAACGGCTACGAGCAGTACTTC CASSQESLAGNGYEQYF
TRBJ1-1 few NA TRBV7-9 TGTGCCAGCAGCCGACAGGTCGTGAACACTGAAGCTTTCTTT CASSRQVVNTEAFF
TRBJ2-3 few TRBD2 TRBV29-1 TGCAGCGCCGTGCCTAGCGGGAGTAACACAGATACGCAGTATTTT CSAVPSGSNTDTQYF
TRBJ2-1 NA NA TRBV12-3/TRBV12-4 TGTGCCAGCAGTTTCACCGGGGACTACAATGAGCAGTTCTTC CASSFTGDYNEQFF
TRBJ1-1 many NA TRBV7-2 TGTGCCAGCAGCTGGAGACAGAATTCTGAAGCTTTCTTT CASSWRQNSEAFF
TRBJ1-1 few TRBD1 TRBV7-9 TGTGCCAGCAGCTTTCTGGAAGGTACAGGGGCTACAGCTTTCTTT CASSFLEGTGATAFF
TRBJ2-7 few TRBD2 TRBV11-2 TGTGCCAGCAGCTTAAAGAAGACTAGCTGGGACTACGAGCAGTACTTC CASSLKKTSWDYEQYF
TRBJ2-5 few NA TRBV6-1 TGTGCCAGCAGTGTGGTCAGTCAAGAGACCCAGTACTTC CASSVVSQETQYF
TRBJ2-6 few NA TRBV12-3/TRBV12-4 TGTGCCAGCAGTCGAAATACTCTTGTCCTGACCTCTGGGGCCAACGTCCTGACTTTC CASSRNTLVLTSGANVLTF
TRBJ2-3 NA NA TRBV12-3/TRBV12-4 TGTGCCAGCAGCCTCGGGTGGAGGCCAGATACGCAGTATTTT CASSLGWRPDTQYF
TRBJ1-2 NA NA TRBV7-6 TGTGCCAGCAGCCCTCTCGCCTTGGGAAAGGGGAATAACTATGGCTACACCTTC CASSPLALGKGNNYGYTF
TRBJ1-6 NA NA TRBV6-6 TGTGCCAGCAGTTACCCAGTCCGGGACGGGGGAGATTCACCCCTCCACTTT CASSYPVRDGGDSPLHF
TRBJ1-1 NA NA TRBV29-1 TGCAGCGTTGAAGACAGCCTCGGGGCTTTCTTT CSVEDSLGAFF
TRBJ2-7 NA NA TRBV11-2 TGTGCCAGCAGCCTCGACTATGGAGGTTACGAGCAGTACTTC CASSLDYGGYEQYF
TRBJ1-5 NA NA TRBV4-1 TGCGCCAGCAGCCAAGAACCAGGGCCTAATCAGCCCCAGCATTTT CASSQEPGPNQPQHF
TRBJ2-1 few TRBD2 TRBV7-2 TGTGCCAGCAGCTCGATCATAGGACTAGCGGGCGCTTACAATGAGCAGTTCTTC CASSSIIGLAGAYNEQFF
TRBJ2-7 NA TRBD1 TRBV12-3/TRBV12-4 TGTGCCACCAACACAGGGGGCGGCAACGAGCAGTACTTC CATNTGGGNEQYF
TRBJ2-6 few TRBD1 TRBV7-8 TGTGCCTTCGGGGACAGGCCGATCTCTGGGGCCAACGTCCTGACTTTC CAFGDRPISGANVLTF
TRBJ2-1 few NA TRBV29-1 TGCAGCGTTGTTAGCCTGGGGATCTACAATGAGCAGTTCTTC CSVVSLGIYNEQFF
TRBJ1-1 NA TRBD1 TRBV7-9 TGTGCCAGCAGCACAACTGGACAGGGGTACACTGAAGCTTTCTTT CASSTTGQGYTEAFF
TRBJ2-7 NA TRBD1 TRBV12-5 TGTGCTAGTGGTTCTCGGGACAGGTTTTCCCCCTCCTACGAGCAGTACTTC CASGSRDRFSPSYEQYF
TRBJ1-2 NA TRBD1 TRBV28 TGTGCCAGCAGTGGATCGCCGGGACAGCGATGGGGGGCAGAGCTAGCGAACTATGGCTACACCTTC CASSGSPGQRWGAELANYGYTF
TRBJ2-1 NA NA TRBV6-4 TGTGCCAGCAGTGACAGGGTCGGGATATACAATGAGCAGTTCTTC CASSDRVGIYNEQFF
TRBJ2-5 NA NA TRBV20-1 TGCAGTGCTAGAAAGGCGGCTCACCAAGAGACCCAGTACTTC CSARKAAHQETQYF
TRBJ2-5 once TRBD2 TRBV12-3/TRBV12-4 TGTGCCAGCAGTTGGACTCCTTGGACTAGCGGTCAAGAGACCCAGTACTTC CASSWTPWTSGQETQYF